This T cell receptor beta chain was sequenced for a study of CD8 T cells in Susac syndrome. Study as a whole: There were Susac syndrome patients who were therapy-naive at blood draw, others on corticosteroids, and others on intravenous immunoglobulin alone.

A quantity of about 0.45 to 1 ug RNA underwent reverse transcription using random hexamers. TCR beta CDR3 was amplified by immunoSEQ multiplex PCR. This amplification extended across 54 Vbeta and 13 Jbeta segments. TCRdb re-called the immunoSEQ multiplex PCR reads with MiXCR, one entry per CDR3 protein. The profile shows around 150,000 distinct CDR3 sequences, just under 95% of them singletons. Sequencing of TCR beta was performed on blood CD8+ T cells and on blood CD4+ T cells. Germline V gene lookup returns CDR1 SGHVS and CDR2 FQNEAQ. This CDR3 is 15 amino acids long. V lost 0 bases to trimming and J lost 2 bases, with 10 bases between them.

This sequence originates from a human donor with Susac syndrome. Sequenced material: CD8+ T cells from PBMCs. This sequence joins TRBV7-8 and TRBJ1-2, with D unclear. The CDR3 coding sequence is TGTGCCAGCAGCTTAGCTGGATTGGAGAACTATGGCTACACCTTC. Encoded protein: CASSLAGLENYGYTF. The whole variable domain, remainder taken from reference TRBV7-8 and TRBJ1-2, is GAGVSQSPRYKVAKRGQDVALRCDPISGHVSLFWYQQALGQGPEFLTYFQNEAQLDKSGLPSDRFFAERPEGSVSTLKIQRTQQEDSAVYLCASSLAGLENYGYTFGSGTRLTVV.